A selection of T cell receptor beta chains follows, all from one sample in a study of blood T cell repertoires in COVID-19. Measured with immunoSEQ multiplex PCR; TCRdb has only the in-frame clones, and not every one. The sample yields just under 350,000 clones, more than 70% seen once. The sequencing sample was made of peripheral blood. These receptors were obtained from a young man with active or convalescent COVID-19. CDR3s include the opening cysteine and the closing phenylalanine or tryptophan. The D gene is left open where the match is weak. Some rows have no size entry. The others give once, few or many, or a class for an expanded clone.

>TRBD1|TRBJ1-1|TRBV5-6|.
TGTGCCAGCAGCTTGTTGGGTCAGGGGGAGACGAGAACTGAAGCTTTCTTT
CASSLLGQGETRTEAFF
>.|TRBJ2-2|TRBV9|.
TGTGCCAGCAGCGTAGCTGGGGGGGGCCCCGGGGAGCTGTTTTTT
CASSVAGGGPGELFF
>.|TRBJ2-7|TRBV29-1|.
TGCAGCGTTGTAGACGAGCAGTACTTC
CSVVDEQYF
>TRBD1|TRBJ1-2|TRBV25-1|.
TGTGCCAGCAGAGACGGGACAGGGAAAGGCTACACCTTC
CASRDGTGKGYTF
>.|TRBJ1-2|TRBV12-3/TRBV12-4|.
TGTGCCAGCAGTTTAAGACGGGGCTATGGCTACACCTTC
CASSLRRGYGYTF
>TRBD1|TRBJ1-2|TRBV29-1|.
TGCAGCGTTGTGGGGACAGGGGGAAGAGACGGCTACACCTTC
CSVVGTGGRDGYTF
>.|TRBJ2-2|TRBV25-1|.
TGTGCCAGCGCGGCCGTCCAGGGGGAGCTGTTTTTT
CASAAVQGELFF
>TRBD1|TRBJ2-2|TRBV10-3|once
TGTGCCATGCGACAGGGCACCGGGGAGCTGTTTTTT
CAMRQGTGELFF
>TRBD1|TRBJ2-5|TRBV5-1|few
TGCGCCAGCAGCTGGACAGGGGGAGTGGAGACCCAGTACTTC
CASSWTGGVETQYF
>TRBD1|TRBJ2-7|TRBV30|few
TGTGCCTGGAGCCGGGACAGGGGCGAGCAGTACTTC
CAWSRDRGEQYF
>TRBD1|TRBJ1-3|TRBV14|.
TGTGCCAGCAGCCCTCGGACAGGGGGTAGCTCTGGAAACACCATATATTTT
CASSPRTGGSSGNTIYF
>.|TRBJ2-4|TRBV7-8|.
TGTGCCAGCAGCTTATACGGAGCCAAAAACATTCAGTACTTC
CASSLYGAKNIQYF
>.|TRBJ2-7|TRBV27|.
TGTGCCAGCAGACAAGACGCAAGGAGCTCCTACGAGCAGTACTTC
CASRQDARSSYEQYF
>.|TRBJ2-7|TRBV12-3/TRBV12-4|.
TGTGCCAGCAGATCGGACAGTTACGAGCAGTACTTC
CASRSDSYEQYF
>.|TRBJ2-6|TRBV11-2|few
TGTGCCAGCAGCTTAGACAGCTCTGGGGCCAACGTCCTGACTTTC
CASSLDSSGANVLTF
>TRBD2|TRBJ2-2|TRBV7-8|.
TGTGCCAGCAGCGCCAGCGGGAGTATCACCGGGGAGCTGTTTTTT
CASSASGSITGELFF
>TRBD1|TRBJ1-4|TRBV2|once
TGTGCCAGCGGTCCGGGACAGGTCAATAATGAAAAACTGTTTTTT
CASGPGQVNNEKLFF
>.|TRBJ2-2|TRBV5-1|.
TGCGCCAGCAGCTTGGAAGTCTCAGGCGGGGAGCTGTTTTTT
CASSLEVSGGELFF
>.|TRBJ1-2|TRBV30|many
TGTGCCTGGAGTGTATATAGGACACACTATGGCTACACCTTC
CAWSVYRTHYGYTF
>TRBD1|TRBJ1-1|TRBV11-2|.
TGTGCCAGCAGCCGACTCCGCCGGGACAGGAGGATGAACACTGAAGCTTTCTTT
CASSRLRRDRRMNTEAFF
>.|TRBJ1-1|TRBV2|.
TGTGCCAGCAGTGACGAGTGGGTCAGGGGCGAAGCTTTCTTT
CASSDEWVRGEAFF
>.|TRBJ2-5|TRBV12-3/TRBV12-4|.
TGTGCCAGCAAGGGGACTTACGCAGAGACCCAGTACTTC
CASKGTYAETQYF
>.|TRBJ1-3|TRBV7-3|few
TGTGCCAGCCCTGTACCCGGGGTAACTGGAAACACCATATATTTT
CASPVPGVTGNTIYF
>TRBD2|TRBJ2-3|TRBV9|.
TGTGCTACCTTCGAGGGACTAGCGGGACGGGGCTTCACAGATACGCAGTATTTT
CATFEGLAGRGFTDTQYF
>TRBD1|TRBJ1-2|TRBV2|.
TGTGCCAGCGAGAGGGAAAGGTCAGGGGGTACCTTC
CASERERSGGTF
>TRBD1|TRBJ1-5|TRBV4-1|.
TGCGCCAGCAGCCAAGGTCCCCGCGGACAGGGTCCAAATCGGCCCCAGCATTTT
CASSQGPRGQGPNRPQHF
>.|TRBJ2-7|TRBV6-5|.
TGTGCCAGCAGTCCCCGGGGGAGTTACGAGCAGTACTTC
CASSPRGSYEQYF
>.|TRBJ2-7|TRBV4-1|many
TGCGCCAGCAGCCAAGAATGGCCAGGGGTCTACGAGCAGTACTTC
CASSQEWPGVYEQYF
>.|TRBJ1-1|TRBV5-1|.
TGCGCCAGCAGCCCAACTAGGGTAGACACTGAAGCTTTCTTT
CASSPTRVDTEAFF
>TRBD1|TRBJ1-4|TRBV6-2/TRBV6-3|.
TGTGCCAGCAGTGACAGGGGGCAGGCTGAAAAACTGTTTTTT
CASSDRGQAEKLFF
>.|TRBJ1-6|TRBV28|.
TGTGCCAGCAGTTTATTCCGGGTTAATTCACCCCTCCACTTT
CASSLFRVNSPLHF
>TRBD2|TRBJ2-4|TRBV3-1/TRBV3-2|.
TGTGCCAGCAGCCAAGTTTGGACTAGCGGAAAAAACATTCAGTACTTC
CASSQVWTSGKNIQYF
>.|TRBJ2-3|TRBV9|.
TGTGCCAGCAGCGTGGGCGCAGATACGCAGTATTTT
CASSVGADTQYF
>TRBD2|TRBJ2-1|TRBV7-3|many
TGTGCCAGCAGCTTAGAGGCTAGCGGTTACAATGAGCAGTTCTTC
CASSLEASGYNEQFF
>.|TRBJ1-5|TRBV3-1/TRBV3-2|.
TGTGCCAGCAGCCTCCCAGGACAGTCCCCTCAGCCCCAGCATTTT
CASSLPGQSPQPQHF
>.|TRBJ1-5|TRBV19|.
TGTGCCAGTAGTTGGGGGGGACAGCCCCAGCATTTT
CASSWGGQPQHF
>TRBD1|TRBJ1-2|TRBV7-2|.
TGTGCCAGCAGCCCCTACAGGGGGTTGAGGGGCTACACCTTC
CASSPYRGLRGYTF
>TRBD2|TRBJ2-3|TRBV5-1|.
TGCGCCAGTAGGACTAGCGGGTCAAGGAACGCAGATACGCAGTATTTT
CASRTSGSRNADTQYF
>TRBD1|TRBJ2-3|TRBV15|.
TGTGCCACCACCTCGGACAGGGACACAGATACGCAGTATTTT
CATTSDRDTDTQYF
>.|TRBJ1-1|TRBV6-5|.
TGTGCCAGCTTTAGGACTGTGAACACTGAAGCTTTCTTT
CASFRTVNTEAFF
>.|TRBJ2-2|TRBV30|.
TGTGCCTGGAGCGGAGAAACCGGGGAGCTGTTTTTT
CAWSGETGELFF
>TRBD1|TRBJ2-7|TRBV5-1|.
TGCGCCAGCAGCTTTGGAAGGACAGGGGTCCCCTACGAGCAGTACTTC
CASSFGRTGVPYEQYF
>.|TRBJ1-3|TRBV29-1|.
TGCAGCGTTGAACTAGGGGATCATGGAAACACCATATATTTT
CSVELGDHGNTIYF
>TRBD2|TRBJ2-3|TRBV5-1|.
TGCGCCAGCAGCATCGGGACTAGCGGGGGGGAGAGAACAGATACGCAGTATTTT
CASSIGTSGGERTDTQYF
>.|TRBJ1-1|TRBV7-9|.
TGTGCCAGCAGCTTAGTTCGGGGGTCGGGATTGAACACTGAAGCTTTCTTT
CASSLVRGSGLNTEAFF
>TRBD1|TRBJ1-2|TRBV7-8|.
TGTGCCAGCAGCTTAAACAGGGGGTCGATGTCTGGCTACACCTTC
CASSLNRGSMSGYTF